These 2 T cell receptor beta chains share one sample of origin, sequenced in a study of OX40 agonist ivuxolimab in advanced cancers. Libraries were prepared by immunoSEQ multiplex PCR; TCRdb keeps only in-frame clonotypes and omits some of them. The sample has about 22,000 clones, 84% seen once. The sample in question was CD4+ or CD8+ T cells sorted from blood, obtained in a trial of the OX40 agonist ivuxolimab. All receptors derive from an adult with an advanced solid tumor such as melanoma, head and neck, liver or kidney cancer.

This clone was detected a few times. The chain couples TRBV6-1 to TRBJ1-6; 7 nucleotides align to TRBD1. V dropped 1 base and J dropped 7; count of bases not matched to a gene: 4. This CDR3 has 15 residues. Germline assignment: CDR1 MNHNS and CDR2 SASEGT. In DNA, the CDR3 is TGTGCCAGCAGTGAAGGGGACAGATACAATTCACCCCTCCACTTT. Its protein product is CASSEGDRYNSPLHF.

V and J are TRBV7-8 and TRBJ1-1, with D perhaps matching TRBD1 (5 bases). This CDR3 contains 15 residues. Germline loops: CDR1 SGHVS, CDR2 FQNEAQ. V was shortened by 1 base and J by 0 bases, with 9 bases between the two germline ends. In nucleotides, the CDR3 is TGTGCCAGCAGCTTAGATCGGGGCATGAACACTGAAGCTTTCTTT. This sequence encodes CASSLDRGMNTEAFF. The full variable domain, with the rest looked up from reference TRBV7-8 and TRBJ1-1, is GAGVSQSPRYKVAKRGQDVALRCDPISGHVSLFWYQQALGQGPEFLTYFQNEAQLDKSGLPSDRFFAERPEGSVSTLKIQRTQQEDSAVYLCASSLDRGMNTEAFFGQGTRLTVV.